The rows below give T cell receptor beta chains drawn from one sample of a study of control samples from healthy donors and cancer patients. Produced via immunoSEQ multiplex PCR; TCRdb's table is partial and in-frame only. The sample lists roughly 50,000 clones, around nine tenths occurring once. Input material: PBMCs. Every receptor here comes from a man between 25 and 39 years old with colorectal cancer. Each CDR3 is given with its conserved first and last residue. Each record gives: J gene, V gene, CDR3 protein.

j_gene: TRBJ1-1; v_gene: TRBV5-1; CDR3aa: CASAAGVNTEAFF
j_gene: TRBJ1-2; v_gene: TRBV27; CDR3aa: CASSLTPGGARSYGYTF
j_gene: TRBJ1-3; v_gene: TRBV5-8; CDR3aa: CASSMGHSISGNTIYF
j_gene: TRBJ1-1; v_gene: TRBV19; CDR3aa: CASSTLQGRAVADTEAFF
j_gene: TRBJ1-5; v_gene: TRBV4-1; CDR3aa: CASSHVPGQGLGSNQPQHF
j_gene: TRBJ1-3; v_gene: TRBV5-6; CDR3aa: CASKFGWTASGNTIYF
j_gene: TRBJ2-7; v_gene: TRBV25-1; CDR3aa: CASSGSGAAYEQYF
j_gene: TRBJ2-3; v_gene: TRBV12-3/TRBV12-4; CDR3aa: CASSFGGGNTQYF
j_gene: TRBJ1-6; v_gene: TRBV4-1; CDR3aa: CASSQDGVIGNSPLHF
j_gene: TRBJ1-3; v_gene: TRBV18; CDR3aa: CASSPSGWASSGNTIYF
j_gene: TRBJ2-6; v_gene: TRBV14; CDR3aa: CASSQGARGLSGANVLTF
j_gene: TRBJ1-2; v_gene: TRBV5-1; CDR3aa: CASSLWDMAYGYTF
j_gene: TRBJ1-2; v_gene: TRBV12-3/TRBV12-4; CDR3aa: CASSSIFRYGYTF
j_gene: TRBJ2-7; v_gene: TRBV6-2/TRBV6-3; CDR3aa: CASSTLAYEQYF
j_gene: TRBJ1-1; v_gene: TRBV5-5; CDR3aa: CASSFHLNTEAFF
j_gene: TRBJ2-7; v_gene: TRBV7-2; CDR3aa: CASSRGIYEQYF
j_gene: TRBJ1-5; v_gene: TRBV24-1; CDR3aa: CATSGTGGNQPQHF
j_gene: TRBJ2-7; v_gene: TRBV7-2; CDR3aa: CASSLVRADSYEQYF
j_gene: TRBJ2-1; v_gene: TRBV19; CDR3aa: CASSLAGGSYNEQFF
j_gene: TRBJ1-2; v_gene: TRBV12-5; CDR3aa: CASGVAGSYYGYTF
j_gene: TRBJ1-1; v_gene: TRBV18; CDR3aa: CASSRGVNTEAFF
j_gene: TRBJ1-1; v_gene: TRBV7-2; CDR3aa: CASSWSPNTEAFF
j_gene: TRBJ2-2; v_gene: TRBV5-5; CDR3aa: CASSWGTGGNTGELFF
j_gene: TRBJ1-2; v_gene: TRBV4-1; CDR3aa: CASSQEMLNRAYGYTF
j_gene: TRBJ2-3; v_gene: TRBV10-3; CDR3aa: CAISERGGTDTQYF
j_gene: TRBJ2-3; v_gene: TRBV20-1; CDR3aa: CSASIRGGHADTQYF
j_gene: TRBJ2-3; v_gene: TRBV5-5; CDR3aa: CASSLVDSRDTQYF
j_gene: TRBJ1-1; v_gene: TRBV10-1; CDR3aa: CASSEYRTGIFAEAFF
j_gene: TRBJ1-2; v_gene: TRBV7-6; CDR3aa: CASSLFDRLGGYTF
j_gene: TRBJ2-2; v_gene: TRBV12-3/TRBV12-4; CDR3aa: CASSYPGELFF
j_gene: TRBJ1-5; v_gene: TRBV27; CDR3aa: CASALTRSQPQHF
j_gene: TRBJ2-2; v_gene: TRBV27; CDR3aa: CASSHTGELFF
j_gene: TRBJ2-2; v_gene: TRBV2; CDR3aa: CASSVTSGGRRVTGELFF
j_gene: TRBJ2-5; v_gene: TRBV24-1; CDR3aa: CATSDLQRGMYQETQYF
j_gene: TRBJ1-2; v_gene: TRBV6-1; CDR3aa: CASSEGQGPYTF
j_gene: TRBJ2-5; v_gene: TRBV9; CDR3aa: CASSVGTGGAGSQYF
j_gene: TRBJ2-5; v_gene: TRBV6-5; CDR3aa: CASSPLRGQETQYF
j_gene: TRBJ2-5; v_gene: TRBV29-1; CDR3aa: CSVDSAGGIQETQYF
j_gene: TRBJ1-5; v_gene: TRBV2; CDR3aa: CASSEALGLYQPQHF
j_gene: TRBJ2-3; v_gene: TRBV10-2; CDR3aa: CASREPYSRGPTDTQYF
j_gene: TRBJ1-1; v_gene: TRBV12-3/TRBV12-4; CDR3aa: CASSPRDREAFF
j_gene: TRBJ2-2; v_gene: TRBV19; CDR3aa: CASSILAETGELFF